Detailed here is one T cell receptor (beta chain). The method was immunoSEQ multiplex PCR; TCRdb's version includes in-frame clones alone and lacks a portion of them. The sample contains about 110,000 clones, about 79% of which appear only once. CDR1 LNHNV and CDR2 YYDKDF come from the germline V gene (reference sequence). CDR3 length: 14 residues. The ends lost 5 bases at V and 2 bases at J; junction bases unmatched: 6. This entry is derived from a study of blood T cell repertoires in COVID-19. Sequenced input: peripheral blood. The TCR sequence derives from a woman of 80 years or more with active or convalescent COVID-19. The genes are TRBV15 and TRBJ2-7, with 7 bases lining up with TRBD1. CDR3 region: CATSSQGGPYEQYF. The DNA of the CDR3 is TGTGCCACCAGCTCTCAAGGGGGCCCCTACGAGCAGTACTTC.